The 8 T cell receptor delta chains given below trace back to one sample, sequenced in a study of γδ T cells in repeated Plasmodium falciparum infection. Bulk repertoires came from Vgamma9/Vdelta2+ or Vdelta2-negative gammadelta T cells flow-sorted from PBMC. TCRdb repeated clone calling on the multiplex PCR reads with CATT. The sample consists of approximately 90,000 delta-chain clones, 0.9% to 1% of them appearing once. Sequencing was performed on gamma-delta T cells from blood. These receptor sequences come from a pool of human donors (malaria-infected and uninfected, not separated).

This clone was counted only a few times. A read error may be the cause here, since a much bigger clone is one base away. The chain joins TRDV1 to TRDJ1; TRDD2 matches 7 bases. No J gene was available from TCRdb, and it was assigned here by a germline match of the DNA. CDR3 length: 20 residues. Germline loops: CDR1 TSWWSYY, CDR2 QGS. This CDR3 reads CALGEFRNSYLVGVTGKLIF. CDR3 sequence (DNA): TGTGCTCTTGGGGAATTCCGAAATTCCTACCTTGTAGGGGTCACCGGTAAACTCATCTTT.

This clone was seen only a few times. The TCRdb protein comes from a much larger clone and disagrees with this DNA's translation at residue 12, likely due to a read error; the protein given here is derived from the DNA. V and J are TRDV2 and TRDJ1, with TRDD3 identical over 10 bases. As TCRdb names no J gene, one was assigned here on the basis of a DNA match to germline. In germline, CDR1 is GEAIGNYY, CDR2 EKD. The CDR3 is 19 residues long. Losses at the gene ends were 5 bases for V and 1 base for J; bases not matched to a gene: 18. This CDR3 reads CACVGRVGGYQSPTDKLIF. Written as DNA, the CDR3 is TGTGCCTGTGTCGGAAGGGTTGGGGGATACCAGTCCCCCACCGATAAACTCATCTTT.

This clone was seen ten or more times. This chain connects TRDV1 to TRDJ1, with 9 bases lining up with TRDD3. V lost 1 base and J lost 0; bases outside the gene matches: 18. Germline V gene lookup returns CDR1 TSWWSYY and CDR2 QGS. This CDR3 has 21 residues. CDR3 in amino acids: CALGEQGPSVLGDPYTDKLIF. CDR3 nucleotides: TGTGCTCTTGGGGAACAAGGTCCCTCCGTACTGGGGGACCCATACACCGATAAACTCATCTTT.

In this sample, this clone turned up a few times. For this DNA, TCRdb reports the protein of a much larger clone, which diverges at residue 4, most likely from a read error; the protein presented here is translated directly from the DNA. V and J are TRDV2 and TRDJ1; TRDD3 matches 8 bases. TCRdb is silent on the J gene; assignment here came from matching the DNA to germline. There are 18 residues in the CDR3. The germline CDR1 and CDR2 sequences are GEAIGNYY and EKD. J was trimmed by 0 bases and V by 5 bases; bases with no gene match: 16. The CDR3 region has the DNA TGTGCCTGTGGCGCCATTAATACTGGGGGCCTGTACACCGATAAACTCATCTTT. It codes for CACGAINTGGLYTDKLIF.

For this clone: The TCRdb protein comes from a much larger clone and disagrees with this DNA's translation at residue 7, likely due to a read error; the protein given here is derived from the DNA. CDR3 coding DNA: TGTGCTCTTGGGGAAATTTTGATACGACGACCCGATAAACTCATCTTT. Translated: CALGEILIRRPDKLIF. This rearrangement joins TRDV1 to TRDJ1; D may be TRDD3 (6 bases). TCRdb records no J gene; here it was assigned by comparing the DNA to germline. V was trimmed by 2 bases and J by 3 bases, leaving 16 bases between them. CDR3 length equals 16 residues. Germline lookup yields CDR1 TSWWSYY and CDR2 QGS.

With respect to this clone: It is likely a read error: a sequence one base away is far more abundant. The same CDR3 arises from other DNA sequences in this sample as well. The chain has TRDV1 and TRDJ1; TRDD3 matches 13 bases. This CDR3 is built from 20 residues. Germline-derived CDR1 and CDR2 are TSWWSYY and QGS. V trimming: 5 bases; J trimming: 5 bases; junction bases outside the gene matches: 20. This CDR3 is CALGSPTLTGGYAFGDKLIF. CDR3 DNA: TGTGCTCTTGGGTCCCCAACTCTGACTGGGGGATACGCCTTCGGGGATAAACTCATCTTT.

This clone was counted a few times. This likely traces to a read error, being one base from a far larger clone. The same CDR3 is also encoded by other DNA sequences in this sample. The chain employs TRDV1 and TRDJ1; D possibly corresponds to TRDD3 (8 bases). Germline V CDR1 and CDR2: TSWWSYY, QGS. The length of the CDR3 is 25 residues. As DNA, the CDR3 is TGTGCTCTCGGGGACTCGGCCTTCCTTAGGGTGGACCGTACTGGGGGCCGTACCCCCACCGATAAACTCATCTTT. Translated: CALGDSAFLRVDRTGGRTPTDKLIF.

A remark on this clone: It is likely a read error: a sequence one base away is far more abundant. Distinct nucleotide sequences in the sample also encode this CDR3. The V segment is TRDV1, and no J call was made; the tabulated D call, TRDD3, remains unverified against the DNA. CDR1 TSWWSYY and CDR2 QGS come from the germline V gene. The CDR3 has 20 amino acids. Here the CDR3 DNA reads TGTGCTCTTGGGGACCACACCCAAAACTGGGGGCCCGCTCACACCGATAAACTCATCTTC. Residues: CALGDHTQNWGPAHTDKLIF.